This paragraph reports one T cell receptor beta chain. Its cognate antigen is unknown. This sample is part of a study of a mutant IDH1 vaccine in newly diagnosed glioma. Study-level background: Earlier treatment was radiotherapy, temozolomide, or both, with most getting both.

Method: immunoSEQ multiplex PCR; TCRdb's copy keeps in-frame clones and lacks some. Of 50,000 to 85,000 clones in the sample, 84% were seen once. CDR1 and CDR2 from the germline V gene are SEHNR and FQNEAQ (reference sequence). V was shortened by 5 bases and J by 4 bases, with 17 bases between the two germline ends. The CDR3 totals 15 residues. The time point denotes: week 23, last vaccination. The study gave 300 ug of mutant IDH1 20-mer peptide per vaccine dose, with topical imiquimod. Each of the donors came in with new WHO grade 3 or 4 astrocytomas that were IDH1-mutant and ATRX-lost. This receptor was taken from a man younger than 35 with glioma. The chain uses TRBV7-9 and TRBJ1-1; unclear D gene. Sequenced material: PBMCs, taken from a glioma patient whose treatment included an IDH1 peptide vaccine. This CDR3 is CASSLPIRTTTEAFF. CDR3 DNA sequence: TGTGCCAGCAGCCTACCCATCAGGACGACCACTGAAGCTTTCTTT.